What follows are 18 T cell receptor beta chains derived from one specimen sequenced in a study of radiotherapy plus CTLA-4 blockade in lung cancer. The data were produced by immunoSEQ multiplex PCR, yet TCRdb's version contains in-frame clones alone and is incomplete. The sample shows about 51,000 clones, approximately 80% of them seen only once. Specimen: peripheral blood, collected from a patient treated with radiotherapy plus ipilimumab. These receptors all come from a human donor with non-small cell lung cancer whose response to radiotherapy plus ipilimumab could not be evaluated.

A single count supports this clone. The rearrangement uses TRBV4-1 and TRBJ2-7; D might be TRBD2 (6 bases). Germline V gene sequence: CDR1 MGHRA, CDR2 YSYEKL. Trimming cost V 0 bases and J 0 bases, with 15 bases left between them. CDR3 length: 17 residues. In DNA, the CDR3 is TGCGCCAGCAGCCAAGATTTAGAGGGAGCGGGCTCCTACGAGCAGTACTTC. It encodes CASSQDLEGAGSYEQYF.

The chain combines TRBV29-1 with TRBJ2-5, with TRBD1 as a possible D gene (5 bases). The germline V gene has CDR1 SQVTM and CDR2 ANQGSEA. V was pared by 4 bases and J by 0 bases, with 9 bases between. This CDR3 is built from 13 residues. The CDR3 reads CSVGQFYQETQYF. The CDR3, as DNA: TGCAGCGTTGGACAGTTCTACCAAGAGACCCAGTACTTC.

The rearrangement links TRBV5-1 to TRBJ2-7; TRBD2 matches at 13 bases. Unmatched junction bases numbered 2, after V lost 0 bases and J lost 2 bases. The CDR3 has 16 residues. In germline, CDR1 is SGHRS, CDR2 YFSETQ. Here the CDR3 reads CASSLGTSGRAYEQYF. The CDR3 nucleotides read TGCGCCAGCAGCTTGGGTACTAGCGGGAGGGCCTACGAGCAGTACTTC. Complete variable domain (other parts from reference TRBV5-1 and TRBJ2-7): KAGVTQTPRYLIKTRGQQVTLSCSPISGHRSVSWYQQTPGQGLQFLFEYFSETQRNKGNFPGRFSGRQFSNSRSEMNVSTLELGDSALYLCASSLGTSGRAYEQYFGPGTRLTVT.

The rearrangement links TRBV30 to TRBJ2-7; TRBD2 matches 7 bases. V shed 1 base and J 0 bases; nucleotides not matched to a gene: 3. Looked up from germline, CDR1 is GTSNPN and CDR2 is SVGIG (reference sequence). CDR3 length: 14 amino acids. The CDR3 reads CAWSGGGDSYEQYF. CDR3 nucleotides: TGTGCCTGGAGTGGTGGGGGGGACTCCTACGAGCAGTACTTC.

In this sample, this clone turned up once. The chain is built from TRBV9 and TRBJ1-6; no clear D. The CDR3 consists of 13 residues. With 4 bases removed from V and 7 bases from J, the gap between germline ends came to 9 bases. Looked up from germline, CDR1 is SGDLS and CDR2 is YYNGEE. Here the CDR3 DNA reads TGTGCCAGCAGCCCCCCGGGAAATTCACCCCTCCACTTT. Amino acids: CASSPPGNSPLHF.

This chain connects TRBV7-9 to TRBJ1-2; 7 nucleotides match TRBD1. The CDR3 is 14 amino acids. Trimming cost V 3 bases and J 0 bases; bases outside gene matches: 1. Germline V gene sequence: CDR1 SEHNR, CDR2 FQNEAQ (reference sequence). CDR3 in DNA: TGTGCCAGCAGCTTCGGACAGGCTAACTATGGCTACACCTTC. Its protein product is CASSFGQANYGYTF.

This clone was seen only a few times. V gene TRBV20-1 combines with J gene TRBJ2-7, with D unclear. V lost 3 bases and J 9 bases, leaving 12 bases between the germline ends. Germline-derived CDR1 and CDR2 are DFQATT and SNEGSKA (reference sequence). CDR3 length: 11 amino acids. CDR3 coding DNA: TGCAGTGCTAGCGGTCTAACGGGGCAGTACTTC. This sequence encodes CSASGLTGQYF.

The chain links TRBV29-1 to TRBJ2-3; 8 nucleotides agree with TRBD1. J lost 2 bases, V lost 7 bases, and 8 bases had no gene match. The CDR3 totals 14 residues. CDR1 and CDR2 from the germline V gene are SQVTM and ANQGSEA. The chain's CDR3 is CSAGQGIDTDTQYF. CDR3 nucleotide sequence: TGCAGCGCAGGACAGGGAATAGACACAGATACGCAGTATTTT.

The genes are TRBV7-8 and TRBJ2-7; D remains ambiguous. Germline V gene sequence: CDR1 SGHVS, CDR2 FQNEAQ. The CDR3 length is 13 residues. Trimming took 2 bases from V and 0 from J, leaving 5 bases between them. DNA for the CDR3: TGTGCCAGCAGCTTAACGAGCTCCTACGAGCAGTACTTC. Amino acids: CASSLTSSYEQYF.

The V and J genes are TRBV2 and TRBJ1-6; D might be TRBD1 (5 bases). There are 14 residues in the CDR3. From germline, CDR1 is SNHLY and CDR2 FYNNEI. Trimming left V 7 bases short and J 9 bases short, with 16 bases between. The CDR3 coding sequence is TGTGCCAGCACCCTGTGGGGGGATCGTTCACCCCTCCACTTT. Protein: CASTLWGDRSPLHF.

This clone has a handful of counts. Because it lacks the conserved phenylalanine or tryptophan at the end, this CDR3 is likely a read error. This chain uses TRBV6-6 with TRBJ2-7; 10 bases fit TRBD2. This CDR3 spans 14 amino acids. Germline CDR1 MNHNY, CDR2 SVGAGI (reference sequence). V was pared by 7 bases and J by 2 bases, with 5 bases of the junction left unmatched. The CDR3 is CASTFLAGAYEQYL. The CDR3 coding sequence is TGTGCCAGCACGTTCCTAGCGGGGGCCTACGAGCAGTACCTC.

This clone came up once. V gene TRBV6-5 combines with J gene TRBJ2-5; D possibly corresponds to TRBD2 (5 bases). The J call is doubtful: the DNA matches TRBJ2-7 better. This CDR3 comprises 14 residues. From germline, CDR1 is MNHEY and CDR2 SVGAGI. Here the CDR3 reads CASSYSPGNVEQYF. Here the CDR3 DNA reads TGTGCCAGCAGTTACTCGCCGGGGAACGTCGAGCAGTACTTC.

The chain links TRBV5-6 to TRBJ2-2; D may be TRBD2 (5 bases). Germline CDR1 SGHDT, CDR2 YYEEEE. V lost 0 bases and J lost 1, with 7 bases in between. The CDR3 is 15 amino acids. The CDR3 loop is CASSLAGRNTGELFF. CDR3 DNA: TGTGCCAGCAGCTTGGCGGGGAGGAACACCGGGGAGCTGTTTTTT.

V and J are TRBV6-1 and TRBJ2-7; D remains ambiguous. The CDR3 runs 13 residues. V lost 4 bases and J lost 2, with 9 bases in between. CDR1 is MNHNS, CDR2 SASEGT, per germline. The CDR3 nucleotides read TGTGCCAGCAGTGTTCCACCTACCTACGAGCAGTACTTC. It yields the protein CASSVPPTYEQYF.

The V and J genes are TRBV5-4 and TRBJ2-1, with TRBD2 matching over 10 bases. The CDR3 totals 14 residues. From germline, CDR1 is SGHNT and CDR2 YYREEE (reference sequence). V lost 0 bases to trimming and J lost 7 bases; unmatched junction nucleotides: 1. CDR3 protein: CASSLELAGNEQFF. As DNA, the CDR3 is TGTGCCAGCAGCTTGGAACTAGCGGGGAATGAGCAGTTCTTC.

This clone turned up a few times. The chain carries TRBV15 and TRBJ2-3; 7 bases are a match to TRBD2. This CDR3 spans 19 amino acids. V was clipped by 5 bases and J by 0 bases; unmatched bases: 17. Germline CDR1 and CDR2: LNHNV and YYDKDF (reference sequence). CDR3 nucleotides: TGTGCCACCAGCCGAACGCCCGTAATATGGGGGGGTAGCACAGATACGCAGTATTTT. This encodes CATSRTPVIWGGSTDTQYF.

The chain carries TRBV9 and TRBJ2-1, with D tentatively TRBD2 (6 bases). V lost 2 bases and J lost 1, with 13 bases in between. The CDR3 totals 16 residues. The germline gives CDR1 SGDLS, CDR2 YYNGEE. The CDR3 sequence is CASSVGWRGSYNEQFF. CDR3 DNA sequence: TGTGCCAGCAGCGTTGGCTGGCGGGGATCCTACAATGAGCAGTTCTTC.

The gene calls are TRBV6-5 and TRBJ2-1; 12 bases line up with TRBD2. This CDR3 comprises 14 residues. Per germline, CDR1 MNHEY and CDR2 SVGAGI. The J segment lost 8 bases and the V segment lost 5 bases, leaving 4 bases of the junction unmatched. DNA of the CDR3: TGTGCCAGCAGTCGGACTAGCGGGAAGTATGAGCAGTTCTTC. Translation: CASSRTSGKYEQFF.